In this sample, the clone carrying this TCR beta chain turned up a few times. Its antigen is not known. Isolating PBMCs gave at least 6 million of these cells per sample. The second PCR ran about 6 to 12 cycles with a sample-barcoded 5' primer and J-beta primers. Each cDNA molecule received a tag from a template-switch adaptor that had 12 random nucleotides. TCRdb itself ran the 5' RACE reads through MiXCR, one entry per CDR3 protein. The data show 800,000 or so distinct CDR3 sequences, roughly 25% seen once. This record belongs to a study of blood T cells in healthy people across ages. Study conclusions and caveats: Diversity estimated from one million T cells was considered an underestimate.

The sample also formed part of further work on T cells of mothers and their children. That investigation notes: All extracted RNA went into cDNA synthesis, roughly 1.5 ug per 15 ul.

The sequencing sample was made of blood. The receptor comes from a boy aged 5-17 years in good health.

CDR3 bases: TGTGCCAGCAGCTATCTGGGCTTGGAGGGAAGCAATGAGCAGTTCTTC. The encoded protein is CASSYLGLEGSNEQFF. V and J are TRBV7-9 and TRBJ2-1, with D perhaps matching TRBD2 (6 bases). Trimming stripped 4 bases from V and 6 bases from J, with 19 bases between. This CDR3 is built from 16 residues. Per the germline V gene, CDR1 is SEHNR and CDR2 is FQNEAQ (reference sequence). The whole variable domain, remainder taken from reference TRBV7-9 and TRBJ2-1, is DTGVSQNPRHKITKRGQNVTFRCDPISEHNRLYWYRQTLGQGPEFLTYFQNEAQLEKSRLLSDRFSAERPKGSFSTLEIQRTEQGDSAMYLCASSYLGLEGSNEQFFGPGTRLTVL.